The 26 T cell receptor beta chains listed next were all sequenced from one sample in a study of PD-L1 blockade in urothelial cancer (dated by TCRdb to 2016 to 2017). The library was generated by the immunoSEQ multiplex PCR assay. What TCRdb holds here is the immuneACCESS table cut down to in-frame rearrangements. Part of the clones is not present; checked against another copy, under half of the missing clones reflect an unresolved V gene, and the others are unexplained. Here the sample has tens of thousands of clones; 84% occur a single time. Together, the top ten hold about 8.6% of the sample. The time point label for this specimen denotes: pretreatment peripheral blood. The material was PBMCs, obtained around atezolizumab (anti-PD-L1) treatment. The receptors shown here come from a woman aged 70 to 79 with urothelial cancer.

This sequence joins TRBV28 and TRBJ2-7; 8 bases fit TRBD2. The junction had 16 bases not matched to a gene; V was cut back by 6 bases and J by 3 bases. CDR3 size: 17 residues. The germline V gene encodes CDR1 MDHEN and CDR2 SYDVKM. As DNA, the CDR3 is TGTGCCAGCAGAACAGCGGGAGAGGGACGGGAACGCTACGAGCAGTACTTC. This gives the protein CASRTAGEGRERYEQYF. The full variable domain, completed using reference TRBV28 and TRBJ2-7, is DVKVTQSSRYLVKRTGEKVFLECVQDMDHENMFWYRQDPGLGLRLIYFSYDVKMKEKGDIPEGYSVSREKKERFSLILESASTNQTSMYLCASRTAGEGRERYEQYFGPGTRLTVT.

This clone is labeled as medium-sized (0.01 to 0.1%). The CDR3, as DNA: TGTGCCAGCAGTGGCGGGAGTGAAGCCAAAAACATTCAGTACTTC. As protein: CASSGGSEAKNIQYF. The chain joins TRBV2 to TRBJ2-4, with 7 positions matching TRBD2. The germline CDR1 and CDR2 sequences are SNHLY and FYNNEI. Trimming at V came to 4 bases and at J to 0 bases, leaving 3 bases not matched to a gene. The CDR3 has 15 residues.

The CDR3 is CASSLGRGGEQYF. In DNA form, the CDR3 reads TGCGCCAGCAGCTTGGGAAGGGGAGGCGAGCAGTACTTC. The chain links TRBV5-1 to TRBJ2-7, with D possibly matching TRBD2 (6 bases). Trimming cost V 0 bases and J 6 bases, with 10 bases left between them. The germline V gene encodes CDR1 SGHRS and CDR2 YFSETQ. This CDR3 contains 13 residues.

This chain links TRBV27 with TRBJ2-1; 11 bases map to TRBD2. Germline CDR1 is MNHEY and CDR2 is SMNVEV (reference sequence). CDR3 length equals 16 residues. After removal of 4 bases from V and 3 bases from J, the junction contained 5 bases not matched to a gene. The CDR3 DNA sequence: TGTGCCAGCAGTTCCTTGACTAGCGGGGTCTACAATGAGCAGTTCTTC. Residues: CASSSLTSGVYNEQFF.

In this sample, this clone turned up once. V usage is TRBV7-2 and J usage is TRBJ1-2; D perhaps matches TRBD1 (5 bases). Germline V gene sequence: CDR1 SGHTA, CDR2 FQGNSA. Trimming removed 5 bases at V and 3 bases at J, with 13 bases between. This CDR3 region has 14 residues. The CDR3 DNA sequence: TGTGCCAGCAGCCACACAGGAAACGACTATGGCTACACCTTC. The encoded protein is CASSHTGNDYGYTF.

The chain uses TRBV6-5 and TRBJ1-2; possibly TRBD1 for D (5 bases). Trimming took 3 bases from V and 6 from J, leaving 14 bases between them. This CDR3 is built from 14 residues. The germline V gene has CDR1 MNHEY and CDR2 SVGAGI. The CDR3 is CASSYIGEGDGYTF. The CDR3 region has the DNA TGTGCCAGCAGTTATATAGGGGAAGGGGATGGCTACACCTTC.

The chain employs TRBV5-5 and TRBJ1-5; D is uncertain. The CDR3 contains 14 residues. The V end was cut by 2 bases, the J end by 4 bases, with 10 bases between. Germline CDR1 and CDR2: SGHKS and YYEKEE (reference sequence). This chain's CDR3 is CASSLLPQNQPQHF. The CDR3 bases are TGTGCCAGCAGCTTATTACCCCAGAATCAGCCCCAGCATTTT.

The rearrangement joins TRBV9 to TRBJ1-2; 8 nucleotides agree with TRBD1. CDR1 and CDR2 from the germline V gene are SGDLS and YYNGEE. V was clipped by 4 bases and J by 6 bases; unmatched bases: 11. The CDR3 covers 15 residues. CDR3 protein: CASSIPPQGVDGYTF. The CDR3 coding sequence is TGTGCCAGCAGCATCCCCCCACAGGGGGTCGATGGCTACACCTTC.

V usage is TRBV5-4 and J usage is TRBJ2-7; D not certain. The V end lost 5 bases, the J end lost 0 bases, and 9 bases lay between the germline ends. The CDR3 contains 13 residues. The germline V gene has CDR1 SGHNT and CDR2 YYREEE (reference sequence). This CDR3 is CASSTTYSYEQYF. CDR3 DNA sequence: TGTGCCAGCAGTACGACATACTCCTACGAGCAGTACTTC.

V usage is TRBV4-1 and J usage is TRBJ1-5; D uncertain. V lost 0 bases and J lost 1, with 10 bases in between. This CDR3 has 16 amino acids. Germline lookup yields CDR1 MGHRA and CDR2 YSYEKL. The CDR3 DNA reads as TGCGCCAGCAGCCAAGAACCGTTCCAGAGCAATCAGCCCCAGCATTTT. Encoded protein: CASSQEPFQSNQPQHF.

The rearrangement uses TRBV29-1 and TRBJ2-1, with 7 bases fitting TRBD1. Trimming cost V 8 bases and J 6 bases; bases outside gene matches: 7. Per germline, CDR1 SQVTM and CDR2 ANQGSEA. The CDR3 is made up of 12 amino acids. CDR3 in amino acids: CSPWTGGNEQFF. The CDR3 DNA sequence: TGCAGCCCTTGGACAGGTGGCAATGAGCAGTTCTTC.

In this sample, this clone turned up a few times. CDR3 residues: CAIGWTSGSTDNEQFF. CDR3 in DNA: TGTGCCATCGGGTGGACTAGCGGGAGTACCGACAATGAGCAGTTCTTC. This chain joins TRBV10-3 and TRBJ2-1, with 13 nucleotides matching TRBD2. Germline assignment: CDR1 ENHRY and CDR2 SYGVKD. V dropped 8 bases and J dropped 5; count of bases not matched to a gene: 9. This CDR3 comprises 16 residues.

The chain carries TRBV5-4 and TRBJ2-5; TRBD2 is a possible D gene (6 bases). V lost 0 bases to trimming and J lost 1 base, with 10 bases between them. Germline V gene sequence: CDR1 SGHNT, CDR2 YYREEE (reference sequence). There are 15 residues in the CDR3. The CDR3 DNA reads TGTGCCAGCAGCTTGGCCTGGGGACTCCAAGAGACCCAGTACTTC. Encoded protein: CASSLAWGLQETQYF.

The V call is TRBV19, the J call TRBJ1-6; D ambiguous. The V and J ends lost 6 bases and 6 bases respectively, with 6 bases between them. CDR3 length: 12 residues. CDR1 and CDR2 from the germline V gene are LNHDA and SQIVND (reference sequence). This CDR3 is CASRNSNSPLHF. The CDR3 DNA sequence: TGTGCCAGTAGGAACAGTAATTCACCCCTCCACTTT.

The chain has TRBV1 and TRBJ2-7; TRBD1, the table's D call, was not compared with the DNA. TRBV1 is annotated as a pseudogene. The CDR3 consists of 18 residues. The CDR3 here is CTSSLPQGAPPFPYEQYF. CDR3 in DNA: TGCACCAGCAGCCTCCCACAGGGGGCTCCCCCATTTCCCTACGAGCAGTACTTC.

This chain connects TRBV18 to TRBJ2-3, with 12 bases that match TRBD2. This CDR3 is 16 amino acids long. Germline V gene lookup returns CDR1 KGHSH and CDR2 LQKENI. V was clipped by 3 bases and J by 5 bases; unmatched bases: 6. The CDR3 region has the DNA TGTGCCAGCTCACCCTCACTAGCGGGGGGTGAAGATACGCAGTATTTT. Translation: CASSPSLAGGEDTQYF. The variable domain in full, completed from reference TRBV18 and TRBJ2-3, reads NAGVMQNPRHLVRRRGQEARLRCSPMKGHSHVYWYRQLPEEGLKFMVYLQKENIIDESGMPKERFSAEFPKEGPSILRIQQVVRGDSAAYFCASSPSLAGGEDTQYFGPGTRLTVL.

The gene calls are TRBV7-2 and TRBJ1-2; tentative D call: TRBD1 (6 bases). The germline V gene has CDR1 SGHTA and CDR2 FQGNSA. The V end was cut by 5 bases, the J end by 4 bases, with 14 bases between. The CDR3 length is 14 residues. The CDR3 sequence: CASSEGGLTYGYTF. CDR3 coding DNA: TGTGCCAGCAGCGAAGGGGGATTAACCTATGGCTACACCTTC.

The V gene is TRBV5-1, the J gene TRBJ2-4; TRBD2 aligns across 13 bases. In germline, CDR1 is SGHRS, CDR2 YFSETQ. V lost 4 bases, J lost 8 bases, and 3 bases stayed unmatched. CDR3 length: 14 amino acids. The DNA for the CDR3 is TGCGCCAGCAGCACTAGCGGGGGGGCCCACATTCAGTACTTC. It yields the protein CASSTSGGAHIQYF.

The genes are TRBV7-6 and TRBJ1-3; maybe TRBD1 (5 bases). Per germline, CDR1 SGHVS and CDR2 FNYEAQ. V was shortened by 5 bases and J by 0 bases, with 14 bases between the two germline ends. The CDR3 extends over 16 amino acids. The CDR3 loop reads CASSETAGSSGNTIYF. As DNA, the CDR3 is TGTGCCAGCAGCGAGACAGCAGGCAGCTCTGGAAACACCATATATTTT. Filled out from reference TRBV7-6 and TRBJ1-3, the complete variable domain reads GAGVSQSPRYKVTKRGQDVALRCDPISGHVSLYWYRQALGQGPEFLTYFNYEAQQDKSGLPNDRFSAERPEGSISTLTIQRTEQRDSAMYRCASSETAGSSGNTIYFGEGSWLTVV.

This chain joins TRBV9 and TRBJ1-1; D not resolved. V was clipped by 0 bases and J by 2 bases, with 5 bases between them. This CDR3 is built from 13 residues. Germline V gives CDR1 SGDLS, CDR2 YYNGEE. The CDR3 sequence is CASSVAGNTEAFF. CDR3 in DNA: TGTGCCAGCAGCGTAGCAGGAAACACTGAAGCTTTCTTT.

This clone was picked up one time. This chain joins TRBV5-5 and TRBJ2-3; 11 bases map to TRBD2. Per the germline V gene, CDR1 is SGHKS and CDR2 is YYEKEE (reference sequence). V dropped 3 bases and J dropped 4; count of bases not matched to a gene: 7. There are 16 residues in the CDR3. CDR3 sequence (DNA): TGTGCCAGCAGCTCTATAGCGGGGGGGCCTGCAGATACGCAGTATTTT. Its translation: CASSSIAGGPADTQYF.

This chain joins TRBV4-1 and TRBJ2-5, with 7 positions matching TRBD1. Trimming at V came to 3 bases and at J to 3 bases, leaving 4 bases not matched to a gene. CDR3 length: 14 amino acids. Looked up from germline, CDR1 is MGHRA and CDR2 is YSYEKL. The CDR3 reads CASSHRTGEETQYF. The DNA for the CDR3 is TGCGCCAGCAGCCACCGGACAGGTGAAGAGACCCAGTACTTC.

The gene calls are TRBV7-8 and TRBJ1-2; D remains ambiguous. V shed 1 base and J shed 0 bases, with 15 bases lying between them. The CDR3 consists of 17 residues. Germline V gene sequence: CDR1 SGHVS, CDR2 FQNEAQ. CDR3 sequence (DNA): TGTGCCAGCAGCTTAGGTTGGTCGGGAGGGCCTAACTATGGCTACACCTTC. It is translated as CASSLGWSGGPNYGYTF. The full variable domain, its missing parts supplied by reference TRBV7-8 and TRBJ1-2, is GAGVSQSPRYKVAKRGQDVALRCDPISGHVSLFWYQQALGQGPEFLTYFQNEAQLDKSGLPSDRFFAERPEGSVSTLKIQRTQQEDSAVYLCASSLGWSGGPNYGYTFGSGTRLTVV.

The chain carries TRBV4-3 and TRBJ2-1; 9 nucleotides match TRBD2. CDR1 is LGHNA, CDR2 YSLEER, per germline. The CDR3 is made up of 15 amino acids. V shed 4 bases, J shed 8 bases, and the junction held 9 bases outside the gene matches. The CDR3 sequence: CASSLSGGGADEQFF. The DNA of the CDR3 is TGCGCCAGCAGCCTCTCTGGCGGGGGGGCCGATGAGCAGTTCTTC.

CDR3 in DNA: TGTGCCAGCAGTGGGGCCGCCGGGACAACCTCCTACAATGAGCAGTTCTTC. As protein: CASSGAAGTTSYNEQFF. The rearrangement uses TRBV28 and TRBJ2-1; D may be TRBD1 (6 bases). The CDR3 has 17 residues. Germline V gene data show CDR1 as MDHEN and CDR2 as SYDVKM. V was clipped by 5 bases and J by 0 bases, with 17 bases between them.

The CDR3, as DNA: TGTGCCAGCAGCACCTACACAGCAGTGGGCACAGATACGCAGTATTTT. Translation gives CASSTYTAVGTDTQYF. The genes are TRBV9 and TRBJ2-3, with D hard to call. The CDR3 loop spans 16 amino acids. Looked up from germline, CDR1 is SGDLS and CDR2 is YYNGEE. V was trimmed by 4 bases and J by 1 base, leaving 16 bases between them.